The sequence of this T cell receptor (beta chain) was determined in a study of blood T cell repertoires in COVID-19. Assay: immunoSEQ multiplex PCR; the TCRdb copy retains only in-frame clones and omits some. The data contain around 130,000 clones, roughly 79% of them seen just once; the ten biggest clones take up 9.5% to 14%. This clone showed up just once. Germline loops: CDR1 MNHEY, CDR2 SVGAGI. This CDR3 comprises 14 residues. Trimming took 6 bases from V and 0 from J, leaving 11 bases between them. This TCR was recovered from a human donor in a cohort sampled during active COVID-19. This chain links TRBV6-5 with TRBJ1-1; maybe TRBD1 (6 bases). The specimen was peripheral blood. The CDR3 loop is CASSQGPMNTEAFF. The CDR3 bases are TGTGCCAGCAGCCAGGGGCCGATGAACACTGAAGCTTTCTTT.